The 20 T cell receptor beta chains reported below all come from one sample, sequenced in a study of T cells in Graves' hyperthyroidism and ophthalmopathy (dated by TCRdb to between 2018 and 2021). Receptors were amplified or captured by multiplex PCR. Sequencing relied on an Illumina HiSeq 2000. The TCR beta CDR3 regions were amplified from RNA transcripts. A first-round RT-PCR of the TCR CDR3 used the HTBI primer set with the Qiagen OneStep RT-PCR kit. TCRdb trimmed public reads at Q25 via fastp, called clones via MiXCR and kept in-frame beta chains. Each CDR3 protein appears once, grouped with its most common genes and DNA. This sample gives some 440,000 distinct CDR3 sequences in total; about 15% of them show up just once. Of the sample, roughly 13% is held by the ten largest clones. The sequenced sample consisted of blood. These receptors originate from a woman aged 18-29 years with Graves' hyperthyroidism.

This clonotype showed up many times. CDR3 sequence reads: CASSLTGNEQYF. CDR3 nucleotides: TGTGCCAGCAGCTTGACAGGGAACGAGCAGTACTTC. The V gene is TRBV11-2, the J gene TRBJ2-7; 7 positions match TRBD1. Germline V gene data show CDR1 as SGHAT and CDR2 as FQNNGV. V lost 3 bases and J lost 5; bases outside the gene matches: 1. The CDR3 has 12 residues. Based on the CDR3 plus reference TRBV11-2 and TRBJ2-7, the full variable domain is EAGVAQSPRYKIIEKRQSVAFWCNPISGHATLYWYQQILGQGPKLLIQFQNNGVVDDSQLPKDRFSAERLKGVDSTLKIQPAKLEDSAVYLCASSLTGNEQYFGPGTRLTVT.

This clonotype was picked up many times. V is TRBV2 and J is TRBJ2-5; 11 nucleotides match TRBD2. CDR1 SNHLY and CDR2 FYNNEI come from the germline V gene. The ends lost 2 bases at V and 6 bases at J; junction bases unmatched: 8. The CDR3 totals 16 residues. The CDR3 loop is CASSEWLAGGSQTQYF. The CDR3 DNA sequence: TGTGCCAGCAGTGAATGGTTAGCGGGAGGGAGCCAGACCCAGTACTTC.

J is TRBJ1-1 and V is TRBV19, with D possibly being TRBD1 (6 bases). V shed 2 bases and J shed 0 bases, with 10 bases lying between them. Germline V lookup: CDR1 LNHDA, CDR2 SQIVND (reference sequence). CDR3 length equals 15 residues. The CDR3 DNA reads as TGTGCCAGTAGTATATTGGACAGACTGAACACTGAAGCTTTCTTT. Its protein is CASSILDRLNTEAFF.

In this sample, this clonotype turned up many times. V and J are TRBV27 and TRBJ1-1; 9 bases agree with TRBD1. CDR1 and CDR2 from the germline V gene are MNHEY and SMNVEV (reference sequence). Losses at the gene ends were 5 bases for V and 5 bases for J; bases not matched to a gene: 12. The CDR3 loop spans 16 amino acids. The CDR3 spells CASSPSLTGGLTEAFF. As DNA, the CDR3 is TGTGCCAGCAGTCCCTCCCTAACAGGGGGCTTGACTGAAGCTTTCTTT.

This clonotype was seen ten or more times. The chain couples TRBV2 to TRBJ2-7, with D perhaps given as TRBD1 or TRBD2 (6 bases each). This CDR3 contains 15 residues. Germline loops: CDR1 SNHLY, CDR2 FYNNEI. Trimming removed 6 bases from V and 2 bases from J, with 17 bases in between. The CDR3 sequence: CASSEQGGRAYEQYF. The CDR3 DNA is TGTGCCAGCAGCGAACAGGGAGGAAGGGCCTACGAGCAGTACTTC.

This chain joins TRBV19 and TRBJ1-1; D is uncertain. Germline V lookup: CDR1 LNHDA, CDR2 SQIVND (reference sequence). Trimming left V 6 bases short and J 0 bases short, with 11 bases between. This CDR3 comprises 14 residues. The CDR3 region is CASRAQHMNTEAFF. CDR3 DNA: TGTGCCAGTAGGGCCCAGCATATGAACACTGAAGCTTTCTTT.

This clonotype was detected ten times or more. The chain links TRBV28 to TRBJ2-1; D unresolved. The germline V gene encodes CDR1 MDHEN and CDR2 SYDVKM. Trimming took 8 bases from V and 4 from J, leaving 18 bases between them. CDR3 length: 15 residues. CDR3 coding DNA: TGTGCCAGCCTTCCACAACAGCTACCTTACAATGAGCAGTTCTTC. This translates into CASLPQQLPYNEQFF.

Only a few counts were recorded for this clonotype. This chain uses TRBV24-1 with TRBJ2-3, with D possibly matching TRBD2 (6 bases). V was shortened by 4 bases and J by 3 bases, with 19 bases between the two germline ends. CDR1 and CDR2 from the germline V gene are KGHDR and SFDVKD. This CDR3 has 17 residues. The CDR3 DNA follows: TGTGCCACCAGTGACTACTGGGACTCCCGGGGGACAGATACGCAGTATTTT. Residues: CATSDYWDSRGTDTQYF.

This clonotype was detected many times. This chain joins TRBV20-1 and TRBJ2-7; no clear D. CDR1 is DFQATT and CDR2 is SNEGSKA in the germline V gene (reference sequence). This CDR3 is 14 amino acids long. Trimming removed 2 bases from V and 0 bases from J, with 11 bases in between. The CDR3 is CSARSRRSSYEQYF. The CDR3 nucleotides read TGCAGTGCTAGAAGTCGTAGGAGCTCCTACGAGCAGTACTTC.

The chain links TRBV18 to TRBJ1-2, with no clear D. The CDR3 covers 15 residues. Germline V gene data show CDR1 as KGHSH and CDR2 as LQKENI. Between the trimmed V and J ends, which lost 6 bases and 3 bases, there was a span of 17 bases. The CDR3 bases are TGTGCCAGCTCGGCCGCGGGAACAAAGGACTATGGCTACACCTTC. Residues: CASSAAGTKDYGYTF. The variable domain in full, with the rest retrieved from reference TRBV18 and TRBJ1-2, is NAGVMQNPRHLVRRRGQEARLRCSPMKGHSHVYWYRQLPEEGLKFMVYLQKENIIDESGMPKERFSAEFPKEGPSILRIQQVVRGDSAAYFCASSAAGTKDYGYTFGSGTRLTVV.

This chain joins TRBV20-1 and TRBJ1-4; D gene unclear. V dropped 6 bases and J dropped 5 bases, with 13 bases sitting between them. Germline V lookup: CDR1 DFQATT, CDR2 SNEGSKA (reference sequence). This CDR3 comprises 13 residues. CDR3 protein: CSAYSGLNEKLFF. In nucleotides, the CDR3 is TGCAGTGCCTACAGCGGCCTAAATGAAAAACTGTTTTTT.

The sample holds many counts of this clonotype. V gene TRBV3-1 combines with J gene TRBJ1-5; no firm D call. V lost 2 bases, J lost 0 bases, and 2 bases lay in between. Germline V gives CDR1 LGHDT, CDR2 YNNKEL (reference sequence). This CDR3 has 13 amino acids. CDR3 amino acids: CASSQLSNQPQHF. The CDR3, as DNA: TGTGCCAGCAGCCAACTTAGCAATCAGCCCCAGCATTTT. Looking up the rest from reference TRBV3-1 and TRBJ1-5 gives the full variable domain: DTAVSQTPKYLVTQMGNDKSIKCEQNLGHDTMYWYKQDSKKFLKIMFSYNNKELIINETVPNRFSPKSPDKAHLNLHINSLELGDSAVYFCASSQLSNQPQHFGDGTRLSIL.

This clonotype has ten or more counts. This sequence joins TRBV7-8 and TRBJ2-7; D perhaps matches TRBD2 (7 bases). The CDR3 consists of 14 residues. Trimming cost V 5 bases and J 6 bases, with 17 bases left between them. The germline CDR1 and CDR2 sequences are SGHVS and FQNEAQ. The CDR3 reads CASSNGQRGREQYF. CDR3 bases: TGTGCCAGCAGCAATGGACAGCGGGGCCGCGAGCAGTACTTC.

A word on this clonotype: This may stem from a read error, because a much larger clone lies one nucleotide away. This CDR3 is CASNRGMGPGNEQYF. CDR3 in DNA: TGTGCCAGCAACAGGGGAATGGGGCCCGGGAATGAGCAGTACTTC. The chain is built from TRBV28 and TRBJ2-1; 7 bases line up with TRBD1. The J call may not be correct, given that the DNA end is closer to TRBJ2-7. Per germline, CDR1 MDHEN and CDR2 SYDVKM. This CDR3 contains 15 residues.

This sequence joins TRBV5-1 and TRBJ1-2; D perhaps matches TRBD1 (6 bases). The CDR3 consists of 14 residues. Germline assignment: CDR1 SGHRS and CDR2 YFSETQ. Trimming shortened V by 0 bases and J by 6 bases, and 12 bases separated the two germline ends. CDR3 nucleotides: TGCGCCAGCAGCTTGGGAGGGACAATCGATGGCTACACCTTC. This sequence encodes CASSLGGTIDGYTF.

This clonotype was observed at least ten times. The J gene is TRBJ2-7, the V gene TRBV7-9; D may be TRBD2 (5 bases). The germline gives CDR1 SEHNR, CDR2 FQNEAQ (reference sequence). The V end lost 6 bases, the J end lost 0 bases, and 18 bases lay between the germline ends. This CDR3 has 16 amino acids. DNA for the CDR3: TGTGCCAGCAGGGGTCTGGACTCCAAGAGCTCCTACGAGCAGTACTTC. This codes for CASRGLDSKSSYEQYF.

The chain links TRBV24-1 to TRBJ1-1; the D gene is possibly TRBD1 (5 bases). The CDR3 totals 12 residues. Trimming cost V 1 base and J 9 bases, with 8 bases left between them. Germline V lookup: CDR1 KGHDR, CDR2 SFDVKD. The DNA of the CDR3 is TGTGCCACCAGTGATTTAACAGGCAAAGCTTTCTTT. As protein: CATSDLTGKAFF.

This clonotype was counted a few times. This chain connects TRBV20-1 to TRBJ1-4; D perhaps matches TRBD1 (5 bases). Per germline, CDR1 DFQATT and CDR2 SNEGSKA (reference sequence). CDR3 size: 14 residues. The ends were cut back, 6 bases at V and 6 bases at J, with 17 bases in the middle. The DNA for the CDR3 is TGCAGTGCGCCTGCCTGGGGAGGGGATGAAAAACTGTTTTTT. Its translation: CSAPAWGGDEKLFF.

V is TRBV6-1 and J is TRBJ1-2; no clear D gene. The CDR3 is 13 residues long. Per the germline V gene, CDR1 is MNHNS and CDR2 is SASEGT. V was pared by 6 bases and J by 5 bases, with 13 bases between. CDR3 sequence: CASSRQPTYGYTF. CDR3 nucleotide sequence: TGTGCCAGCAGCAGACAACCGACTTATGGCTACACCTTC.

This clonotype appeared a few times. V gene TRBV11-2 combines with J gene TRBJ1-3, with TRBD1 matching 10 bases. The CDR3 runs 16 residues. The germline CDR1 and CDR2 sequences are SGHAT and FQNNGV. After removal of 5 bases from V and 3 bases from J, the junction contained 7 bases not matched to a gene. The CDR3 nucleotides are TGTGCCAGCAGCCCACGACAGGGGGCAGGTGGAAACACCATATATTTT. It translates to CASSPRQGAGGNTIYF.